This TCR beta chain stems from a study of T cell responses to AZD1222 COVID-19 vaccine. Study observations and caveats: Spike-specific TCR breadth and depth were elevated following two AZD1222 doses. Reports indicate that nearly half of spike-specific TCRs are directed at unmutated variant regions. No repertoire was sampled before or during the peak T cell response, only after it.

The repertoire was sequenced with immunoSEQ multiplex PCR; TCRdb's copy has only in-frame clones and lacks some. The table shows tens of thousands of clones, with over 60% occurring only once. The CDR3 totals 14 residues. Germline assignment: CDR1 MNHEY and CDR2 SVGAGI. The trim removed 6 bases at V and 4 bases at J, leaving 6 bases unmatched. On this clone itself: Its antigen remains unknown.

The sequence derives from an adult who received the MenACWY meningococcal vaccine as a control. The chain links TRBV6-5 to TRBJ2-4; 7 nucleotides agree with TRBD1. The source material was peripheral blood, sampled 28 days after the second dose of the MenACWY control vaccine. The chain's CDR3 is CASRSDRVKNIQYF. The CDR3 nucleotides read TGTGCCAGCAGGTCCGACAGGGTAAAAAACATTCAGTACTTC.